This T cell receptor (beta chain) was documented in a study of identifying expanded T cells in peripheral blood. The data were produced by immunoSEQ multiplex PCR, yet TCRdb's version contains in-frame clones alone and is incomplete. The repertoire includes more than 55,000 clones, 70% to 90% of them detected once, and just over 4.5% sits in the top ten. During the collection period, no donor immune events like infections were recorded. By its share, this clone is medium-sized. What it recognizes is unknown. Study results and limitations: Differentially abundant clones: roughly 1.2 between replicates, around 16 at roughly 2 weeks, 18 to 20 at four. Variance in clone template counts between approximately two-week samples significantly increased with total template count across all healthy donors.

V dropped 3 bases and J dropped 5 bases, with 5 bases sitting between them. The V gene's germline CDR1 is MNHNS and CDR2 SASEGT. This CDR3 region has 13 residues. The sequence derives from a person between 18 and 75 years old in good health. The material sequenced was blood. V is TRBV6-1 and J is TRBJ1-6; D is possibly TRBD1 (5 bases). The CDR3, as DNA: TGTGCCAGCAGTGACAGGGATAATTCACCCCTCCACTTT. Translation gives CASSDRDNSPLHF.